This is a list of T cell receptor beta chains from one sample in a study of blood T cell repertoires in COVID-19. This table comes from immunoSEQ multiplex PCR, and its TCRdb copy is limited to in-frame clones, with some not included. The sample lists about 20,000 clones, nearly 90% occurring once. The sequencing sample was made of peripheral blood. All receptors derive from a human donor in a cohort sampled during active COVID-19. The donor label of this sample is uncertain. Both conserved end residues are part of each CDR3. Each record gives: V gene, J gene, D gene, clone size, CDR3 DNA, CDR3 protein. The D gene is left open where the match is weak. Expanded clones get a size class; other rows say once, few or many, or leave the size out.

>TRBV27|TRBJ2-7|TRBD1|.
TGTGCCAGCAGTTTTGGCCAGGGGGTTTACGAGCAGTACTTC
CASSFGQGVYEQYF
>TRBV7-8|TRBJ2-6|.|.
TGTGCCAGCAGCTTCAGCTCTGGGGCCAACGTCCTGACTTTC
CASSFSSGANVLTF
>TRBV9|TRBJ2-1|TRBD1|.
TGTGCCAGCAGCGTAGGAATGGGACAGGCCTACAATGAGCAGTTCTTC
CASSVGMGQAYNEQFF
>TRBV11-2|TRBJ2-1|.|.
TGTGCCAGCAGCTTAGATCTCGGGGGTTACAATGAGCAGTTCTTC
CASSLDLGGYNEQFF
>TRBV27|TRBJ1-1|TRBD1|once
TGTGCCAGCAGTCCCTACAGGGGGGGCGTCACTGAAGCTTTCTTT
CASSPYRGGVTEAFF
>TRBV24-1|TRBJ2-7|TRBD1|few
TGTGCCACCAGTGATTCACAGGGGCCCCCCATCTTC
CATSDSQGPPIF
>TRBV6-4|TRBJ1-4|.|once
TGTGCCAGCAACGGGAGGGGGGGTTTAAATGAAAAACTGTTTTTT
CASNGRGGLNEKLFF
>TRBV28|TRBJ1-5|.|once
TGTGCCAGCAGTTTAGGGGGGGGTAGCAATCAGCCCCAGCATTTT
CASSLGGGSNQPQHF
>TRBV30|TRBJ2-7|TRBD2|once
TGTGCCTGGAGTGTACCGAGCGGGAGTGGAGAGCAGTACTTC
CAWSVPSGSGEQYF
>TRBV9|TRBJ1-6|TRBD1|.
TGTGCCAGCACCCTCGGGACAGCAAATTCACCCCTCCACTTT
CASTLGTANSPLHF
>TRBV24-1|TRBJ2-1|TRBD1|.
TGTGCCACCAACTCCGGGACAGGGGTCTCCTACAATGAGCAGTTCTTC
CATNSGTGVSYNEQFF
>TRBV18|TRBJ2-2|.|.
TGTGCCAGCTCACCAGGACAAAACACCGGGGAGCTGTTTTTT
CASSPGQNTGELFF
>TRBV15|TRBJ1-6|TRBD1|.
TGTGCCACCAGCAGAGACGGGACAGGGCCTAATTCACCCCTCCACTTT
CATSRDGTGPNSPLHF
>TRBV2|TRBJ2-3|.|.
TGTGCCAGCAGTGAAGAATCCCCCGGGGATACGCAGTATTTT
CASSEESPGDTQYF
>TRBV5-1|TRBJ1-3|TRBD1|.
TGCGCCAGCAGGCCCGCTTACAGGGGGAAGAGCTCTGGAAACACCATATATTTT
CASRPAYRGKSSGNTIYF
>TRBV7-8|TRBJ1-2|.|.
TGTGCCAGCAGCCTAGGCGGGGGGCTGCAAGGCTACACCTTC
CASSLGGGLQGYTF
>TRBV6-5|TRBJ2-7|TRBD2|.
TGTGCCAGCAGCCGAACTAGCGGGAACTCCTACGAGCAGTACTTC
CASSRTSGNSYEQYF
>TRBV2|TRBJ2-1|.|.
TGTGCCAGCTCCCTGGAGGGACAGTTGAGCTCCTACAATGAGCAGTTCTTC
CASSLEGQLSSYNEQFF
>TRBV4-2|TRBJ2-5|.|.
TGTGCCAGCAGCCCGGGTGGGACTCCGGAGACCCAGTACTTC
CASSPGGTPETQYF
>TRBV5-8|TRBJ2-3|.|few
TGTGCCAGCAGTTTGACACCTCCTTACACAGATACGCAGTATTTT
CASSLTPPYTDTQYF
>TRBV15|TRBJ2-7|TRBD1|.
TGTGCCACCAGCAGATCGGGACAGGGTTTCTACGAGCAGTACTTC
CATSRSGQGFYEQYF
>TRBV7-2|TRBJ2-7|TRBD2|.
TGTGCCAGCAGCTTTAGCGGGAGTTTTGGGGAGCAGTACTTC
CASSFSGSFGEQYF
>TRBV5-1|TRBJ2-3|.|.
TGCGCCAGCAGCCTCGGGACACCCGACACAGATACGCAGTATTTT
CASSLGTPDTDTQYF
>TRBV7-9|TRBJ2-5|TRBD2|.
TGTGCCAGCAACCCTCTAACGGGAGGGGTAGAGACCCAGTACTTC
CASNPLTGGVETQYF
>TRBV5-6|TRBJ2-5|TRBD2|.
TGTGCCAGCAGCTTGGTGACGGGGGGAGAGACCCAGTACTTC
CASSLVTGGETQYF
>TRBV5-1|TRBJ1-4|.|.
TGCGCCAGCAGCTTGGAAGGGAGGGCTGAAAAACTGTTTTTT
CASSLEGRAEKLFF
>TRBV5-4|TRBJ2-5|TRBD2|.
TGTGCCAGCAGCCCCTTTAGCGGGGCTCAAGAGACCCAGTACTTC
CASSPFSGAQETQYF
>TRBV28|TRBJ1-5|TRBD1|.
TGTGCCAGCGCCACAGGGGTGTTCCAGCCCCAGCATTTT
CASATGVFQPQHF
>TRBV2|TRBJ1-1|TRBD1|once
TGTGCCAGCAGTGAAACCCGACAGGGGAACACTGAAGCTTTCTTT
CASSETRQGNTEAFF
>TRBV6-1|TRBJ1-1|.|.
TGTGCCAGCAGTGAGGGCCGAACCACTGAAGCTTTCTTT
CASSEGRTTEAFF
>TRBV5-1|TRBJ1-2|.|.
TGCGCCAGCAGCTTGGAGGGAGAGTATGGAGGCTACACCTTC
CASSLEGEYGGYTF
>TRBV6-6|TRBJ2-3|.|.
TGTGCCAGCCTCCCGGCGGTGCAGGGGTCAGATACGCAGTATTTT
CASLPAVQGSDTQYF
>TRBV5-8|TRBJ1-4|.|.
TGTGCCAGCAGCCGCCCGGGGAGCGGAGAAAAACTGTTTTTT
CASSRPGSGEKLFF
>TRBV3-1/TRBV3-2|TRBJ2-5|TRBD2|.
TGTGCCAGCAGCCAGTTTACTAGCGGGGCTGCGAATATTAGGTCCCAGTACTTC
CASSQFTSGAANIRSQYF
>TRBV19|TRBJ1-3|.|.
TGTGCCAGTAGTATAGGGGACACTGGAAACACCATATATTTT
CASSIGDTGNTIYF
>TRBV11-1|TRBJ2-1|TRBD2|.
TGTGCCAGCAGCCCCCGGGCTAGCGGGGGGTACAATGAGCAGTTCTTC
CASSPRASGGYNEQFF
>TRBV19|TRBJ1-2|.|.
TGTGCCACCGGACGGGGAGGCCTTGTGGGCTACACCTTC
CATGRGGLVGYTF
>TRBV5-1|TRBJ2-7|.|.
TGCGCCAGCAGCTTAGAGTCCCTCGCAGGCGAGCAGTACTTC
CASSLESLAGEQYF
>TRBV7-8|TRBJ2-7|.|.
TGTGCCAGCAGCTTAATCAGACAAAACTCCTACGAGCAGTACTTC
CASSLIRQNSYEQYF
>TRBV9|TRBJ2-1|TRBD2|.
TGTGCCAGCAGCACCCCCGCGGGACTAGCGGGAGGGCCGAGGAGTAATGAGCAGTTCTTC
CASSTPAGLAGGPRSNEQFF
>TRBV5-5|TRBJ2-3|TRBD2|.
TGTGCCAGCACCGGGGGGGCAGATACGCAGTATTTT
CASTGGADTQYF
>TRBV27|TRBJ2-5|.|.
TGTGCCAGCAGTTTTAGCGTAGCGTACCAAGAGACCCAGTACTTC
CASSFSVAYQETQYF
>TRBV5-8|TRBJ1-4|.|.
TGTGCCAGCAGCTTCGCGGGGGGTGAAAAACTGTTTTTT
CASSFAGGEKLFF
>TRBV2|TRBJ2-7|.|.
TGTGCCAGCAATCACAGGCAATCCTACGAGCAGTACTTC
CASNHRQSYEQYF
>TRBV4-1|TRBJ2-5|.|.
TGCGCCAGCAGCCGAAGAGTTGGCCAAGAGACCCAGTACTTC
CASSRRVGQETQYF